This paragraph covers one T cell receptor beta chain sequence. The data are from a study of blood T cell repertoires in COVID-19. Study-level background: Samples representing acute and convalescent COVID-19 were sourced from the United States, Italy and Spain.

CDR1 and CDR2 from the germline V gene are MDHEN and SYDVKM. J lost 5 bases, V lost 2 bases, and 6 bases had no gene match. This CDR3 contains 15 residues. The authors' processing: Cell counts per sample came from amplifying reference gene primers. Sequencing used immunoSEQ multiplex PCR; TCRdb keeps in-frame clones, though not all of them. From that table come the V and J calls and clone size; the DNA was used to work out D and trimming. The sample consists of roughly 68,000 clones, roughly 84% of them appearing once. Material for sequencing was peripheral blood. The receptor comes from a woman in her 50s with acute or convalescent COVID-19. The genes are TRBV28 and TRBJ2-5; 9 nucleotides align to TRBD1. The CDR3 nucleotides read TGTGCCAGCAGTTTAGGGGGACAGGGTGGGGAGACCCAGTACTTC. Its translation: CASSLGGQGGETQYF.